This note documents a single T cell receptor beta chain sequence. The antigen remains undetermined. These data come from a study of identifying expanded T cells in peripheral blood. Broader study findings: About 1.2 clones differed between technical replicates, versus about 15 and 19 over time.

During the collection period, no donor immune events like infections were recorded. Only in-frame clones appear in the TCRdb table, and some are missing; sequencing was by immunoSEQ multiplex PCR. The repertoire consists of approximately 140,000 clones, with approximately 86% occurring once and the leading ten covering approximately 8%. The CDR3 runs 13 residues. Between the trimmed V and J ends, which lost 2 bases and 2 bases, there was a span of 5 bases. The germline V gene has CDR1 SGHDT and CDR2 YYEEEE. The TCR was taken from a person aged 18 to 75 in good health. The sequenced sample consisted of blood. This rearrangement joins TRBV5-6 to TRBJ2-4; D ambiguous. CDR3 DNA sequence: TGTGCCAGCAGCTTTATGACCAAAAACATTCAGTACTTC. Translation: CASSFMTKNIQYF.